The 28 T cell receptor beta chains below all came from one sample that was sequenced in a study of cytomegalovirus exposure and HLA in healthy donors. The PCR was carried out with 60 Vbeta primers and 13 Jbeta primers. Profiling relied on immunoSEQ multiplex PCR, and the TCRdb table lists in-frame clones only, not all of them. The sample lists approximately 130,000 clones; over 8.5% were seen once. Sequenced material: PBMCs. The source of these receptors is a woman in her thirties or forties in good health and CMV-seropositive.

The chain recombines TRBV11-2 with TRBJ1-4, with TRBD1 matching 11 bases. J was trimmed by 3 bases and V by 6 bases; bases with no gene match: 6. Germline V gene lookup returns CDR1 SGHAT and CDR2 FQNNGV. This CDR3 contains 16 residues. The CDR3: CASSQGQGVPNEKLFF. CDR3 DNA sequence: TGTGCCAGCAGTCAGGGACAGGGGGTGCCTAATGAAAAACTGTTTTTT.

This clone turned up a few times. This chain connects TRBV2 to TRBJ1-3; D is unclear. The CDR3 runs 14 residues. Germline values: CDR1 SNHLY, CDR2 FYNNEI. V lost 3 bases and J 0 bases, leaving 6 bases between the germline ends. The CDR3 coding sequence is TGTGCCAGCAGTGAGTTAGTCTCTGGAAACACCATATATTTT. Translated, it gives CASSELVSGNTIYF.

The V call is TRBV30, the J call TRBJ2-2, with 8 bases lining up with TRBD1. Trimming took 2 bases from V and 6 from J; bases not matched to a gene: 11. Germline lookup yields CDR1 GTSNPN and CDR2 SVGIG (reference sequence). The CDR3 loop spans 16 amino acids. The DNA for the CDR3 is TGTGCCTGGAGTCTAAACAAACAGGGGGACCCCGGGGAGCTGTTTTTT. This gives the protein CAWSLNKQGDPGELFF. Looking up the rest from reference TRBV30 and TRBJ2-2 gives the full variable domain: SQTIHQWPATLVQPVGSPLSLECTVEGTSNPNLYWYRQAAGRGLQLLFYSVGIGQISSEVPQNLSASRPQDRQFILSSKKLLLSDSGFYLCAWSLNKQGDPGELFFGEGSRLTVL.

This clone was seen a handful of times. The chain couples TRBV7-2 to TRBJ1-5; perhaps TRBD1 as D (5 bases). This CDR3 contains 15 residues. Looked up from germline, CDR1 is SGHTA and CDR2 is FQGNSA. V lost 2 bases, J lost 1 base, and 9 bases lay in between. In DNA, the CDR3 is TGTGCCAGCAGCTTAACCGGGGGGAGCAATCAGCCCCAGCATTTT. This translates into CASSLTGGSNQPQHF.

This clone showed up just a few times. This sequence joins TRBV2 and TRBJ2-7; 12 nucleotides agree with TRBD2. This CDR3 is built from 14 residues. J was trimmed by 5 bases and V by 6 bases; bases with no gene match: 5. Germline V gene lookup returns CDR1 SNHLY and CDR2 FYNNEI. CDR3 coding DNA: TGTGCCAGCAGACTAGCGGGGGGAAACGACGAGCAGTACTTC. This gives the protein CASRLAGGNDEQYF.

This clone was observed a few times. The J gene is TRBJ2-2, the V gene TRBV7-9; the match to TRBD2 covers 10 bases. Germline CDR1 reads SEHNR; CDR2 reads FQNEAQ (reference sequence). This CDR3 has 16 residues. Unmatched junction bases numbered 9, after V lost 5 bases and J lost 6 bases. The CDR3 nucleotides read TGTGCCAGCAGCGGGACCGCAGCGGGGGGGCCCGGGGAGCTGTTTTTT. This gives the protein CASSGTAAGGPGELFF. Drawing the rest from reference TRBV7-9 and TRBJ2-2, the complete variable domain is DTGVSQNPRHKITKRGQNVTFRCDPISEHNRLYWYRQTLGQGPEFLTYFQNEAQLEKSRLLSDRFSAERPKGSFSTLEIQRTEQGDSAMYLCASSGTAAGGPGELFFGEGSRLTVL.

This clone was observed a handful of times. The chain recombines TRBV6-4 with TRBJ2-1; perhaps TRBD1 as D (6 bases). V dropped 5 bases and J dropped 9 bases, with 14 bases sitting between them. The CDR3 has 13 residues. The germline CDR1 and CDR2 sequences are MRHNA and SNTAGT. As DNA, the CDR3 is TGTGCCAGCAGTTTCTCCTTAGGGGGTGAGCAGTTCTTC. Protein sequence: CASSFSLGGEQFF.

This clone showed up just a few times. The V gene is TRBV29-1, the J gene TRBJ1-1; D unresolved. The CDR3 has 12 amino acids. V was cut by 7 bases and J by 4 bases, with 13 bases left in between. Germline V gene sequence: CDR1 SQVTM, CDR2 ANQGSEA. The CDR3 bases are TGCAGCGGCCGGGAGTGGAGCACTGAAGCTTTCTTT. It encodes CSGREWSTEAFF.

The sample holds a few counts of this clone. The CDR3 DNA reads TGTGCCTGGAGCGGGGGGGACAGGGGGAAGCAGTACTTC. It encodes CAWSGGDRGKQYF. This chain links TRBV30 with TRBJ2-7; 11 nucleotides agree with TRBD1. CDR1 and CDR2 (germline): GTSNPN, SVGIG (reference sequence). The CDR3 runs to 13 residues. V lost 3 bases and J lost 8; bases outside the gene matches: 6. Filled out from reference TRBV30 and TRBJ2-7, the complete variable domain reads SQTIHQWPATLVQPVGSPLSLECTVEGTSNPNLYWYRQAAGRGLQLLFYSVGIGQISSEVPQNLSASRPQDRQFILSSKKLLLSDSGFYLCAWSGGDRGKQYFGPGTRLTVT.

This clone was found a few times. The chain links TRBV25-1 to TRBJ2-3; the match to TRBD2 covers 14 bases. CDR1 is MGHDK and CDR2 is SYGVNS in the germline V gene. This CDR3 contains 15 residues. J lost 6 bases, V lost 6 bases, and 5 bases had no gene match. The CDR3 reads CASRTSGGAWDTQYF. The CDR3 bases are TGTGCCAGCAGGACTAGCGGGGGGGCCTGGGATACGCAGTATTTT.

The sample holds a few counts of this clone. This chain joins TRBV5-1 and TRBJ1-2; D possibly corresponds to TRBD1 (5 bases). Trimming stripped 4 bases from V and 7 bases from J, with 11 bases between. The CDR3 contains 12 residues. The germline V gene encodes CDR1 SGHRS and CDR2 YFSETQ. CDR3 region: CASSAGGAGYTF. In DNA, the CDR3 is TGCGCCAGCAGCGCCGGTGGGGCTGGCTACACCTTC.

The chain recombines TRBV7-2 with TRBJ2-7; 9 bases are a match to TRBD1. CDR3 size: 17 residues. The V gene's germline CDR1 is SGHTA and CDR2 FQGNSA. V dropped 5 bases and J dropped 2; count of bases not matched to a gene: 13. In DNA, the CDR3 is TGTGCCAGCAGCCCTGGACACGGGACAGGGATCCCCTACGAGCAGTACTTC. It encodes CASSPGHGTGIPYEQYF.

This chain joins TRBV23-1 and TRBJ2-7; D remains ambiguous. TRBV23-1 is an ORF; its function is uncertain. The CDR3 is 15 residues long. Trimming removed 5 bases from V and 3 bases from J, with 17 bases in between. CDR3 bases: TGCGCCAGCAGTTTCGACCCCTCAGGCGACTACGAGCAGTACTTC. Encoded protein: CASSFDPSGDYEQYF.

This clone was picked up a small number of times. This chain joins TRBV11-2 and TRBJ1-2; 9 nucleotides agree with TRBD1. The CDR3 is 16 residues long. Germline CDR1 and CDR2: SGHAT and FQNNGV. Trimming took 3 bases from V and 1 from J; bases not matched to a gene: 6. Here the CDR3 DNA reads TGTGCCAGCAGCTTCGGGACAGGGTCGAGTAACTATGGCTACACCTTC. It yields the protein CASSFGTGSSNYGYTF.

This clone turned up a few times. CDR3 in amino acids: CASSLGQNYEQYF. CDR3 in DNA: TGTGCCAGCAGTTTAGGGCAGAATTACGAGCAGTACTTC. The rearrangement uses TRBV27 and TRBJ2-7, with unresolved D. Germline CDR1 reads MNHEY; CDR2 reads SMNVEV (reference sequence). Trimming left V 2 bases short and J 4 bases short, with 9 bases between. The CDR3 totals 13 residues.

This clone was seen a handful of times. The rearrangement links TRBV4-2 to TRBJ2-7, with 12 bases fitting TRBD1. The CDR3 is 13 amino acids. Germline trimming cut 10 bases from V and 4 bases from J; bases unmatched to any gene: 5. Germline values: CDR1 LGHNA, CDR2 YNFKEQ. The CDR3 here is CATLGQGAYEQYF. In nucleotides, the CDR3 is TGTGCCACCTTGGGACAGGGGGCGTACGAGCAGTACTTC.

This clone was detected a few times. The chain links TRBV11-2 to TRBJ1-2; TRBD1 matches at 7 bases. CDR1 and CDR2 (germline): SGHAT, FQNNGV. The CDR3 spans 17 residues. With V trimmed by 1 base and J by 6 bases, 14 bases remained unmatched. CDR3: CASSLAFFPQGWDGYTF. The CDR3 nucleotides read TGTGCCAGCAGCTTAGCCTTCTTTCCACAGGGGTGGGATGGCTACACCTTC.

There are a few counts of this clone. This chain connects TRBV30 to TRBJ2-6; D call uncertain. CDR3 length: 13 residues. Between the trimmed V and J ends, which lost 7 bases and 2 bases, there was a span of 9 bases. Germline loops: CDR1 GTSNPN, CDR2 SVGIG (reference sequence). Written as DNA, the CDR3 is TGTGCCTCCGACCGGGCTGGGGCCAACGTCCTGACTTTC. Protein sequence: CASDRAGANVLTF.

This clone was seen only a few times. The chain combines TRBV7-3 with TRBJ2-1; TRBD2 aligns across 8 bases. V was clipped by 3 bases and J by 8 bases; unmatched bases: 9. Germline V gives CDR1 SGHTA, CDR2 FQGTGA. This CDR3 is built from 15 residues. In DNA form, the CDR3 reads TGTGCCAGCAGCTTCACTAGCGGTCCGGGGGATGAGCAGTTCTTC. Its protein product is CASSFTSGPGDEQFF.

The gene calls are TRBV30 and TRBJ2-2; unclear D gene. CDR1 and CDR2 from the germline V gene are GTSNPN and SVGIG (reference sequence). Trimming cost V 2 bases and J 2 bases, with 9 bases left between them. CDR3 length equals 14 residues. For the CDR3, the DNA is TGTGCCTGGAGTCAGCAGGTTAACACCGGGGAGCTGTTTTTT. It codes for CAWSQQVNTGELFF.

The V call is TRBV19, the J call TRBJ2-5; TRBD1 matches 7 bases. Trimming took 3 bases from V and 2 from J; bases not matched to a gene: 6. CDR1 is LNHDA and CDR2 is SQIVND in the germline V gene (reference sequence). CDR3 length: 15 residues. CDR3 nucleotides: TGTGCCAGTAGTATTGGTCCGGGACAGCAAGAGACCCAGTACTTC. Its protein is CASSIGPGQQETQYF.

The V and J genes are TRBV9 and TRBJ1-4; 11 bases map to TRBD1. The CDR3 contains 17 residues. CDR1 and CDR2 (germline): SGDLS, YYNGEE. V lost 0 bases to trimming and J lost 7 bases; unmatched junction nucleotides: 8. The CDR3 DNA reads as TGTGCCAGCAGCGTAGCCGGACAGGGGGCCGCGGGTGAAAAACTGTTTTTT. Translating it yields CASSVAGQGAAGEKLFF. Filled out from reference TRBV9 and TRBJ1-4, the complete variable domain reads DSGVTQTPKHLITATGQRVTLRCSPRSGDLSVYWYQQSLDQGLQFLIQYYNGEERAKGNILERFSAQQFPDLHSELNLSSLELGDSALYFCASSVAGQGAAGEKLFFGSGTQLSVL.

The chain is built from TRBV25-1 and TRBJ1-2; D may be TRBD1 (6 bases). This CDR3 region has 15 residues. Germline values: CDR1 MGHDK, CDR2 SYGVNS. The V gene lost 0 bases and the J gene lost 4 bases, with 12 bases spanning the gap. The CDR3 region has the DNA TGTGCCAGCAGTGAATATACGGGCAGGGGCTATGGCTACACCTTC. As protein: CASSEYTGRGYGYTF.

The chain recombines TRBV7-9 with TRBJ2-7; D possibly corresponds to TRBD1 (6 bases). The germline CDR1 and CDR2 sequences are SEHNR and FQNEAQ (reference sequence). The ends were cut back, 4 bases at V and 5 bases at J, with 9 bases in the middle. This CDR3 spans 12 amino acids. The DNA of the CDR3 is TGTGCCAGCAGCTCGGGACACAACGAGCAGTACTTC. The encoded protein is CASSSGHNEQYF.

This clone showed up just a few times. The genes are TRBV7-9 and TRBJ2-3; 9 nucleotides align to TRBD2. This CDR3 has 17 residues. CDR1 SEHNR and CDR2 FQNEAQ come from the germline V gene (reference sequence). V shed 6 bases and J 3 bases; nucleotides not matched to a gene: 13. The CDR3 loop reads CASRSSFGGGVTDTQYF. CDR3 sequence (DNA): TGTGCCAGCAGATCTTCGTTTGGCGGGGGGGTGACAGATACGCAGTATTTT.

This clone was detected only a few times. One end of the junction varies from germline; a read error may be responsible. This sequence joins TRBV2 and TRBJ1-3; D not resolved. The CDR3 extends over 13 amino acids. Germline V gene lookup returns CDR1 SNHLY and CDR2 FYNNEI. DNA for the CDR3: TGTGCCAGCAGTGCTGACTCTGGAAACGCCATATATTTT. This codes for CASSADSGNAIYF.

This clone has only a few counts. The chain employs TRBV10-3 and TRBJ2-1; TRBD1 is a possible D gene (8 bases). Germline V gene lookup returns CDR1 ENHRY and CDR2 SYGVKD. This CDR3 comprises 15 residues. V was clipped by 6 bases and J by 7 bases, with 19 bases between them. The CDR3 DNA follows: TGTGCCATCAGGGTTCCGGACAGGGAGGGAAATGAGCAGTTCTTC. It specifies CAIRVPDREGNEQFF.

This sequence joins TRBV5-8 and TRBJ1-1; 10 positions agree with TRBD1. V dropped 7 bases and J dropped 4; count of bases not matched to a gene: 7. The CDR3 loop spans 14 amino acids. From germline, CDR1 is SGHTS and CDR2 YDEGEE. The CDR3 spells CASHKGQGGTEAFF. The CDR3 nucleotides are TGTGCCAGCCATAAAGGACAGGGGGGCACTGAAGCTTTCTTT.